A single sample gave rise to the 18 T cell receptor beta chains below, sequenced in a study of shared clonotypes between healthy human individuals. Assay: immunoSEQ multiplex PCR; the TCRdb copy retains only in-frame clones and omits some. The sample includes 2 million to 2.5 million clones, 92% seen only once; the top ten take approximately 0.41%. Sequenced material: naive CD4+ T cells from PBMCs. Subset given: CD45RA+ positively selected. Receptor source: a man between 18 and 29 years old in good health. Some clones in this sample may be carry-over from other donors' samples.

The chain is built from TRBV18 and TRBJ2-7; 7 nucleotides align to TRBD1. The trim removed 2 bases at V and 12 bases at J, leaving 13 bases unmatched. The CDR3 has 14 amino acids. Per the germline V gene, CDR1 is KGHSH and CDR2 is LQKENI. The CDR3 reads CASSPSAQGILAYF. CDR3 DNA: TGTGCCAGCTCACCAAGTGCACAGGGGATCTTAGCGTACTTC.

The chain couples TRBV4-3 to TRBJ2-1; 14 bases agree with TRBD2. Trimming took 4 bases from V and 6 from J; bases not matched to a gene: 8. The CDR3 covers 17 residues. Germline CDR1 LGHNA, CDR2 YSLEER. The CDR3 DNA is TGCGCCAGCAGCCTCGGGACTAGCGGGAGTTCTAGCAATGAGCAGTTCTTC. This codes for CASSLGTSGSSSNEQFF.

This clone was detected only once. V is TRBV14 and J is TRBJ1-2; 7 bases match TRBD1. This CDR3 comprises 15 residues. Germline values: CDR1 SGHDN, CDR2 FVKESK. V was clipped by 1 base and J by 4 bases; unmatched bases: 6. The CDR3 bases are TGTGCCAGCAGCCAAGGACAGGGATCCTTCTATGGCTACACCTTC. Translation gives CASSQGQGSFYGYTF.

The chain recombines TRBV11-2 with TRBJ2-7; perhaps D is TRBD1 or TRBD2 (5 bases each). This CDR3 has 14 amino acids. The germline V gene encodes CDR1 SGHAT and CDR2 FQNNGV. V lost 4 bases and J lost 5, with 15 bases in between. This CDR3 reads CASSSTGPVNEQYF. CDR3 nucleotides: TGTGCCAGCAGCTCCACGGGACCTGTGAACGAGCAGTACTTC.

The V call is TRBV6-5, the J call TRBJ2-3, with D perhaps TRBD2 (7 bases). V gave up 2 bases and J gave up 2 bases, with 11 bases separating them. From germline, CDR1 is MNHEY and CDR2 SVGAGI. The CDR3 loop spans 15 amino acids. CDR3 bases: TGTGCCAGCAGTTACAGAGCGGGACACACAGATACGCAGTATTTT. This translates into CASSYRAGHTDTQYF.

This chain uses TRBV10-2 with TRBJ1-4, with D uncertain. V lost 0 bases to trimming and J lost 4 bases, with 9 bases between them. The CDR3 is 15 residues long. In germline, CDR1 is WSHSY, CDR2 SAAADI. This CDR3 is CASSESYGFNEKLFF. The CDR3 DNA reads TGCGCCAGCAGTGAGTCGTACGGATTTAATGAAAAACTGTTTTTT.

This chain uses TRBV7-9 with TRBJ2-1, with 9 bases matching TRBD1. The V gene's germline CDR1 is SEHNR and CDR2 FQNEAQ (reference sequence). Unmatched junction bases numbered 6, after V lost 5 bases and J lost 7 bases. The CDR3 is 14 residues long. The CDR3 coding sequence is TGTGCCAGCAGCGCGGACAGGGGTCGGAATGAGCAGTTCTTC. Protein sequence: CASSADRGRNEQFF.

On this clone itself: The identical CDR3 is also encoded by other nucleotide sequences in the sample. V and J are TRBV7-2 and TRBJ2-1; tentatively, D is TRBD1 (6 bases). Germline values: CDR1 SGHTA, CDR2 FQGNSA. V gave up 2 bases and J gave up 5 bases, with 7 bases separating them. The length of the CDR3 is 13 residues. The CDR3 reads CASSLNRDNEQFF. CDR3 DNA sequence: TGTGCCAGCAGCTTAAACAGGGACAATGAGCAGTTCTTC.

The chain links TRBV29-1 to TRBJ1-2; a possible D gene is TRBD1 (6 bases). V was trimmed by 2 bases and J by 6 bases, leaving 13 bases between them. This CDR3 comprises 13 residues. Germline lookup yields CDR1 SQVTM and CDR2 ANQGSEA. The CDR3 reads CSVERGGRDGYTF. The CDR3 DNA sequence: TGCAGCGTTGAAAGGGGGGGTAGGGATGGCTACACCTTC.

Turning to this clone: Sequence at one end of the junction differs from germline and may be a read error. Here the CDR3 DNA reads TGTGCCAGCATTGAAGGCTCTGGGGCCAACGTCCTGACTTTC. It encodes CASIEGSGANVLTF. The genes are TRBV2 and TRBJ2-6; D ambiguous. The CDR3 covers 14 residues. The germline V gene has CDR1 SNHLY and CDR2 FYNNEI.

The chain recombines TRBV30 with TRBJ1-1; 8 nucleotides match TRBD1. V was clipped by 8 bases and J by 8 bases; unmatched bases: 7. In germline, CDR1 is GTSNPN, CDR2 SVGIG (reference sequence). The CDR3 is made up of 11 amino acids. CDR3 sequence: CAGQGVSEAFF. The CDR3 coding sequence is TGTGCCGGACAGGGAGTATCGGAAGCTTTCTTT.

The chain couples TRBV2 to TRBJ1-5; 7 bases match TRBD1. V dropped 8 bases and J dropped 4; count of bases not matched to a gene: 11. This CDR3 region has 15 residues. Germline loops: CDR1 SNHLY, CDR2 FYNNEI. The CDR3 region is CASRRGGTENQPQHF. In DNA, the CDR3 is TGTGCCAGCCGGCGGGGGGGGACAGAGAATCAGCCCCAGCATTTT.

V gene TRBV5-8 combines with J gene TRBJ2-1; perhaps D is TRBD1 or TRBD2 (5 bases each). Germline CDR1 SGHTS, CDR2 YDEGEE. Trimming removed 2 bases at V and 8 bases at J, with 17 bases between. The CDR3 runs 15 residues. CDR3 DNA: TGTGCCAGCAGCTTACCCAGGGAGTCGGTCTATGAGCAGTTCTTC. Translation gives CASSLPRESVYEQFF. Full variable domain (rest looked up from reference TRBV5-8 and TRBJ2-1): EAGVTQSPTHLIKTRGQQATLRCSPISGHTSVYWYQQALGLGLQFLLWYDEGEERNRGNFPPRFSGRQFPNYSSELNVNALELEDSALYLCASSLPRESVYEQFFGPGTRLTVL.

The sample holds one count of this clone. This chain uses TRBV5-1 with TRBJ2-5, with 7 bases that match TRBD1. The CDR3 loop spans 14 amino acids. V shed 1 base and J 5 bases; nucleotides not matched to a gene: 5. Germline assignment: CDR1 SGHRS and CDR2 YFSETQ. The CDR3 spells CASSLITGEETQYF. The CDR3 DNA sequence: TGCGCCAGCAGCTTGATTACAGGGGAGGAGACCCAGTACTTC.

This clone was seen just once. The chain carries TRBV5-5 and TRBJ2-7, with D tentatively TRBD2 (6 bases). The CDR3 is 13 residues long. CDR1 is SGHKS and CDR2 is YYEKEE in the germline V gene (reference sequence). Trimming stripped 6 bases from V and 4 bases from J, with 14 bases between. The CDR3 bases are TGTGCCAGCATGCGGGGACCTTTTTACGAGCAGTACTTC. This gives the protein CASMRGPFYEQYF.

The chain links TRBV25-1 to TRBJ1-1, with a tentative D call TRBD1 (5 bases). CDR1 is MGHDK, CDR2 SYGVNS, per germline. V was trimmed by 4 bases and J by 1 base, leaving 13 bases between them. This CDR3 comprises 15 residues. The CDR3 region has the DNA TGTGCCAGCAGTGTCCTCGGGGCTGAGAACACTGAAGCTTTCTTT. Protein product: CASSVLGAENTEAFF.

The genes are TRBV19 and TRBJ1-1; the D is unclear. Germline values: CDR1 LNHDA, CDR2 SQIVND (reference sequence). The CDR3 consists of 14 residues. Trimming cost V 0 bases and J 4 bases, with 9 bases left between them. CDR3 amino acids: CASSIELGGTEAFF. The CDR3 DNA follows: TGTGCCAGTAGTATAGAATTAGGCGGCACTGAAGCTTTCTTT.

The rearrangement joins TRBV2 to TRBJ2-7; 11 nucleotides match TRBD2. The trim removed 7 bases at V and 0 bases at J, leaving 8 bases unmatched. The germline V gene encodes CDR1 SNHLY and CDR2 FYNNEI. CDR3 length: 16 amino acids. CDR3 sequence (DNA): TGTGCCAGCAAGAGTAGCGGGAGGGGACTCTCCTACGAGCAGTACTTC. Residues: CASKSSGRGLSYEQYF.